What follows is one T cell receptor (beta chain) and its context. The antigen remains undetermined. This sample stems from a study of cytomegalovirus exposure and HLA in healthy donors. Study conclusions and caveats: The study put 150 to 200 TCR beta chains on its list as cytomegalovirus-associated. Among the CMV-associated chains, a few were confirmed in vitro as specific for CMV antigens.

Germline assignment: CDR1 SGHRS and CDR2 YFSETQ. The J segment lost 4 bases and the V segment lost 4 bases, leaving 8 bases of the junction unmatched. The CDR3 spans 14 residues. Produced via immunoSEQ multiplex PCR; TCRdb's table is partial and in-frame only. The sample includes some 83,000 clones, approximately 94% of them seen just once. This clonotype was obtained from a woman aged 18 to 35 in good health and CMV-seropositive. V is TRBV5-1 and J is TRBJ2-7, with 7 bases fitting TRBD1. The sample consisted of PBMCs. The CDR3 DNA is TGCGCCAGCAGCACCCGACAGGGAGATTACGAGCAGTACTTC. This codes for CASSTRQGDYEQYF.